A single sample gave rise to the 26 T cell receptor beta chains below, sequenced in a study of cytomegalovirus exposure and HLA in healthy donors. PCR was performed using 60 Vbeta and 13 Jbeta primers. TCRdb keeps only in-frame clones here, not all; method: immunoSEQ multiplex PCR. The table lists some 150,000 clones, roughly 80% of them singletons. The sequenced material came from PBMCs. These receptor sequences come from a middle-aged man in good health and CMV-seronegative.

The chain joins TRBV4-2 to TRBJ1-2; 9 bases agree with TRBD1. The V segment lost 3 bases and the J segment 6 bases; nucleotides outside the gene matches: 8. The CDR3 spans 15 residues. Germline V lookup: CDR1 LGHNA, CDR2 YNFKEQ. The CDR3 coding sequence is TGTGCCAGCAGCCAGGGGGACAGGGAGGTGGATGGCTACACCTTC. Translating gives CASSQGDREVDGYTF.

This chain joins TRBV5-1 and TRBJ1-1; TRBD1 matches 8 bases. Trimming removed 4 bases from V and 5 bases from J; junction bases left unmatched: 10. The CDR3 has 15 residues. Germline loops: CDR1 SGHRS, CDR2 YFSETQ. CDR3: CASSKDRGGYTEAFF. DNA of the CDR3: TGCGCCAGCAGCAAAGACAGGGGCGGATATACTGAAGCTTTCTTT.

This clone was counted a few times. The V and J genes are TRBV7-9 and TRBJ2-3; TRBD2 is a possible D gene (6 bases). Germline V gene sequence: CDR1 SEHNR, CDR2 FQNEAQ (reference sequence). The ends were cut back, 8 bases at V and 1 base at J, with 10 bases in the middle. The CDR3 is 13 residues long. CDR3 bases: TGTGCCAGCCTCGGGAGCGGCACAGATACGCAGTATTTT. Protein sequence: CASLGSGTDTQYF.

V usage is TRBV7-2 and J usage is TRBJ2-3, with TRBD2 matching over 9 bases. Unmatched junction bases numbered 5, after V lost 2 bases and J lost 2 bases. This CDR3 is 16 amino acids long. In germline, CDR1 is SGHTA, CDR2 FQGNSA. CDR3 sequence: CASSLSGGQVTDTQYF. CDR3 DNA: TGTGCCAGCAGCTTAAGCGGGGGGCAGGTCACAGATACGCAGTATTTT.

The chain employs TRBV27 and TRBJ2-3, with a possible D match to TRBD2 (6 bases). The CDR3 covers 15 residues. V was clipped by 8 bases and J by 0 bases, with 15 bases between them. Germline V gives CDR1 MNHEY, CDR2 SMNVEV (reference sequence). The CDR3: CASGSTSHSTDTQYF. In DNA, the CDR3 is TGTGCCAGCGGCTCGACTAGTCACAGCACAGATACGCAGTATTTT.

A few counts support this clone. CDR3 coding DNA: TGTGCCAGCAGCCCACAGGGACGGGGTTCCTACGAGCAGTACTTC. It specifies CASSPQGRGSYEQYF. The chain joins TRBV7-6 to TRBJ2-7; possibly TRBD1 for D (6 bases). This CDR3 is 15 amino acids long. The V gene's germline CDR1 is SGHVS and CDR2 FNYEAQ. Trimming removed 5 bases from V and 1 base from J, with 15 bases in between.

This sequence joins TRBV4-3 and TRBJ2-2, with 7 bases lining up with TRBD1. This CDR3 comprises 14 residues. The germline gives CDR1 LGHNA, CDR2 YSLEER. The V segment lost 4 bases and the J segment 1 base; nucleotides outside the gene matches: 0. As DNA, the CDR3 is TGCGCCAGCAGCCGGGACAGGAACACCGGGGAGCTGTTTTTT. Translated: CASSRDRNTGELFF.

The table lists this clone with a few counts. The chain combines TRBV19 with TRBJ1-2; TRBD1 is a possible D gene (6 bases). The CDR3 totals 13 residues. V shed 7 bases and J shed 4 bases, with 13 bases lying between them. The V gene's germline CDR1 is LNHDA and CDR2 SQIVND (reference sequence). CDR3 DNA: TGTGCCAGTACCTCGACAGGAGTCTATGGCTACACCTTC. It encodes CASTSTGVYGYTF. The variable domain in full, completed from reference TRBV19 and TRBJ1-2, reads DGGITQSPKYLFRKEGQNVTLSCEQNLNHDAMYWYRQDPGQGLRLIYYSQIVNDFQKGDIAEGYSVSREKKESFPLTVTSAQKNPTAFYLCASTSTGVYGYTFGSGTRLTVV.

V gene TRBV19 combines with J gene TRBJ2-1, with 11 bases fitting TRBD2. CDR1 LNHDA and CDR2 SQIVND come from the germline V gene (reference sequence). V trimming: 11 bases; J trimming: 5 bases; junction bases outside the gene matches: 8. The CDR3 consists of 14 residues. CDR3 nucleotide sequence: TGTGCCTTAACCGGGACTAGCGGCAACAATGAGCAGTTCTTC. Its protein is CALTGTSGNNEQFF. Complete variable domain (other parts from reference TRBV19 and TRBJ2-1): DGGITQSPKYLFRKEGQNVTLSCEQNLNHDAMYWYRQDPGQGLRLIYYSQIVNDFQKGDIAEGYSVSREKKESFPLTVTSAQKNPTAFYLCALTGTSGNNEQFFGPGTRLTVL.

The V gene is TRBV6-5, the J gene TRBJ1-1; the D is unclear. V lost 6 bases and J lost 1, with 9 bases in between. CDR1 and CDR2 (germline): MNHEY, SVGAGI. This CDR3 has 13 residues. DNA of the CDR3: TGTGCCAGCAGCCCCATGTGGAACACTGAAGCTTTCTTT. Translated, it gives CASSPMWNTEAFF.

The chain combines TRBV7-3 with TRBJ2-3, with TRBD2 matching over 10 bases. The germline CDR1 and CDR2 sequences are SGHTA and FQGTGA. V trimming: 2 bases; J trimming: 2 bases; junction bases outside the gene matches: 1. The CDR3 runs to 15 residues. CDR3 sequence: CASSLLAGDTDTQYF. For the CDR3, the DNA is TGTGCCAGCAGCTTACTAGCGGGGGACACAGATACGCAGTATTTT.

This clone was found once. This chain joins TRBV9 and TRBJ1-4; a weak D match, TRBD1 (5 bases). Looked up from germline, CDR1 is SGDLS and CDR2 is YYNGEE. V dropped 0 bases and J dropped 3 bases, with 15 bases sitting between them. The CDR3 is 17 residues long. The CDR3 protein is CASSVGGAHAANEKLFF. For the CDR3, the DNA is TGTGCCAGCAGCGTAGGTGGGGCCCATGCCGCTAATGAAAAACTGTTTTTT.

As for this clone: At one of its ends the junction is not consistent with the germline gene, which may arise from a read error. The rearrangement uses TRBV7-9 and TRBJ1-2, with D tentatively TRBD1 (6 bases). Per the germline V gene, CDR1 is SEHNR and CDR2 is FQNEAQ (reference sequence). The CDR3 contains 13 residues. The CDR3 DNA reads as TGTTCCAGCAGCTTACACCTCAGGGGCGGCTACACCTTC. Protein sequence: CSSSLHLRGGYTF.

The chain links TRBV9 to TRBJ2-1; 8 positions agree with TRBD2. The germline V gene has CDR1 SGDLS and CDR2 YYNGEE. This CDR3 is built from 14 residues. Losses at the gene ends were 3 bases for V and 9 bases for J; bases not matched to a gene: 8. The CDR3 reads CASSGPGLEFEQFF. CDR3 nucleotide sequence: TGTGCCAGCAGCGGGCCGGGACTAGAATTTGAGCAGTTCTTC.

The V and J genes are TRBV10-3 and TRBJ2-2, with TRBD1 matching over 9 bases. The V gene end was trimmed by 5 bases and the J gene end by 5 bases; junction bases not matched to a gene: 9. The CDR3 contains 16 residues. CDR1 ENHRY and CDR2 SYGVKD come from the germline V gene. DNA of the CDR3: TGTGCCATCAGTCCAACGGACAGGGGCAGGACCGGGGAGCTGTTTTTT. This codes for CAISPTDRGRTGELFF.

This clone was found once. The CDR3 DNA follows: TGTGCCAGCAGCCCACCCCAGGGGGCCTATGAGCAGTTCTTC. This codes for CASSPPQGAYEQFF. The V and J genes are TRBV7-6 and TRBJ2-1; 8 bases align to TRBD1. Unmatched junction bases numbered 8, after V lost 5 bases and J lost 8 bases. Germline CDR1 SGHVS, CDR2 FNYEAQ. This CDR3 is built from 14 residues.

The chain couples TRBV6-5 to TRBJ2-5; 7 bases fit TRBD1. Looked up from germline, CDR1 is MNHEY and CDR2 is SVGAGI. J lost 5 bases, V lost 6 bases, and 3 bases had no gene match. This CDR3 has 12 residues. The CDR3 region is CASRMTGETQYF. The DNA of the CDR3 is TGTGCCAGCAGAATGACAGGGGAGACCCAGTACTTC.

V is TRBV5-6 and J is TRBJ1-5; perhaps TRBD1 as D (5 bases). V shed 4 bases and J shed 0 bases, with 11 bases lying between them. CDR1 is SGHDT, CDR2 YYEEEE, per germline. The length of the CDR3 is 15 residues. The CDR3 is CASSIGTVSNQPQHF. The CDR3 DNA is TGTGCCAGCAGCATCGGGACTGTTAGCAATCAGCCCCAGCATTTT.

The genes are TRBV7-8 and TRBJ1-5; the D is unclear. There are 14 residues in the CDR3. From germline, CDR1 is SGHVS and CDR2 FQNEAQ. V shed 5 bases and J shed 0 bases, with 8 bases lying between them. The CDR3 DNA reads as TGTGCCAGCAGCCCCCCCTTTAGCAATCAGCCCCAGCATTTT. Translating it yields CASSPPFSNQPQHF.

This chain links TRBV29-1 with TRBJ2-5; 11 nucleotides match TRBD2. V gave up 3 bases and J gave up 6 bases; unmatched junction bases: 6. This CDR3 is built from 14 residues. Germline assignment: CDR1 SQVTM and CDR2 ANQGSEA. The CDR3 DNA sequence: TGCAGCGTTGAGTATCTAGCGGGGGGAAAGACCCAGTACTTC. Translating it yields CSVEYLAGGKTQYF.

The chain couples TRBV7-9 to TRBJ2-7; D may be TRBD1 (5 bases). This CDR3 comprises 12 residues. Germline V CDR1 and CDR2: SEHNR, FQNEAQ (reference sequence). The CDR3 region has the DNA TGTTCCTCCCTGGGGCTCGTGGGCGAGCAGTACTTC. Translated: CSSLGLVGEQYF. The variable domain in full, completed from reference TRBV7-9 and TRBJ2-7, reads DTGVSQNPRHKITKRGQNVTFRCDPISEHNRLYWYRQTLGQGPEFLTYFQNEAQLEKSRLLSDRFSAERPKGSFSTLEIQRTEQGDSAMYLCSSLGLVGEQYFGPGTRLTVT.

The chain uses TRBV2 and TRBJ1-5, with a weak D call TRBD1 (5 bases). Per the germline V gene, CDR1 is SNHLY and CDR2 is FYNNEI. V was cut by 0 bases and J by 4 bases, with 19 bases left in between. The CDR3 contains 18 residues. Here the CDR3 reads CASSEARGGQGGNQPQHF. The CDR3, as DNA: TGTGCCAGCAGTGAAGCGCGAGGTGGGCAGGGTGGAAATCAGCCCCAGCATTTT.

This clone was seen a single time. The CDR3 DNA follows: TGTGCCAGCAGGGAAACTGGCGGCCGTAGTGAAAAACTGTTTTTT. Its protein product is CASRETGGRSEKLFF. The chain is built from TRBV28 and TRBJ1-4; unclear D gene. Germline values: CDR1 MDHEN, CDR2 SYDVKM. There are 15 residues in the CDR3. The V end lost 6 bases, the J end lost 7 bases, and 18 bases lay between the germline ends.

This chain uses TRBV7-3 with TRBJ2-6; D unclear. This CDR3 has 14 amino acids. V dropped 5 bases and J dropped 0 bases, with 5 bases sitting between them. Germline-derived CDR1 and CDR2 are SGHTA and FQGTGA. The CDR3: CASSPHSGANVLTF. CDR3 DNA sequence: TGTGCCAGCAGCCCCCACTCTGGGGCCAACGTCCTGACTTTC. Combining the CDR3 with reference TRBV7-3 and TRBJ2-6 gives the whole variable domain GAGVSQTPSNKVTEKGKYVELRCDPISGHTALYWYRQSLGQGPEFLIYFQGTGAADDSGLPNDRFFAVRPEGSVSTLKIQRTERGDSAVYLCASSPHSGANVLTFGAGSRLTVL.

The chain recombines TRBV11-3 with TRBJ2-2, with D perhaps matching TRBD1 (6 bases). V was pared by 0 bases and J by 5 bases, with 10 bases between. The CDR3 covers 15 residues. CDR1 and CDR2 from the germline V gene are SGHNT and YENEEA. As DNA, the CDR3 is TGTGCCAGCAGCTTAGAAGGCAGGGGAACCGGGGAGCTGTTTTTT. It is translated as CASSLEGRGTGELFF.

V and J are TRBV30 and TRBJ2-1, with no clear D. Germline V CDR1 and CDR2: GTSNPN, SVGIG (reference sequence). V lost 2 bases and J lost 0, with 11 bases in between. This CDR3 has 15 amino acids. The CDR3 loop reads CAWSKVAGSYNEQFF. The CDR3 nucleotides are TGTGCCTGGAGTAAAGTTGCAGGCTCCTACAATGAGCAGTTCTTC.